The 11 T cell receptor beta chains below were found in one sample sequenced in a study of cytomegalovirus exposure and HLA in healthy donors. Amplification used 60 Vbeta primers and 13 Jbeta primers. The assay was immunoSEQ multiplex PCR, and TCRdb's table has in-frame clones only and misses some. Recorded for this sample: some 75,000 clones. The sequenced material came from PBMCs. Source of these receptors: a man in his forties in good health and CMV-seronegative.

V is TRBV5-1 and J is TRBJ2-7; a possible D gene is TRBD2 (5 bases). Germline values: CDR1 SGHRS, CDR2 YFSETQ. V lost 3 bases and J 6 bases, leaving 22 bases between the germline ends. The CDR3 contains 16 residues. CDR3 sequence (DNA): TGCGCCAGCAGCTATTTGGATTTCGGGGTAAGCGGCGAGCAGTACTTC. Its translation: CASSYLDFGVSGEQYF.

The chain uses TRBV12-5 and TRBJ2-1; 13 bases line up with TRBD2. Germline V gives CDR1 LGHNT, CDR2 FRNRAP. The CDR3 spans 14 residues. The trim removed 6 bases at V and 9 bases at J, leaving 5 bases unmatched. This CDR3 reads CASGRTSGRGEQFF. As DNA, the CDR3 is TGTGCTAGTGGACGGACTAGCGGGAGAGGTGAGCAGTTCTTC.

The genes are TRBV2 and TRBJ1-4, with D uncertain. Germline assignment: CDR1 SNHLY and CDR2 FYNNEI. The CDR3 has 15 amino acids. V shed 1 base and J shed 4 bases, with 10 bases lying between them. This CDR3 reads CASSEDTGINEKLFF. In DNA, the CDR3 is TGTGCCAGCAGTGAAGATACCGGTATTAATGAAAAACTGTTTTTT.

V is TRBV6-6 and J is TRBJ2-2, with a weak D call TRBD1 (6 bases). CDR3 length: 14 residues. Germline CDR1 reads MNHNY; CDR2 reads SVGAGI (reference sequence). Trimming took off 7 bases at V and 7 bases at J, with 16 bases between the two ends. CDR3 region: CASTGASFYGELFF. CDR3 nucleotides: TGTGCCAGCACAGGGGCGTCCTTCTACGGGGAGCTGTTTTTT.

The J gene is TRBJ2-3, the V gene TRBV2; no clear D gene. V was cut by 0 bases and J by 11 bases, with 12 bases left in between. This CDR3 region has 13 residues. Germline V gives CDR1 SNHLY, CDR2 FYNNEI. The chain's CDR3 is CASSEATDVGQYF. The CDR3 region has the DNA TGTGCCAGCAGTGAAGCGACTGACGTGGGGCAGTATTTT.

The chain joins TRBV15 to TRBJ2-7; tentatively, D is TRBD1 (6 bases). The CDR3 extends over 16 amino acids. V gave up 1 base and J gave up 7 bases, with 20 bases separating them. Germline V gene lookup returns CDR1 LNHNV and CDR2 YYDKDF (reference sequence). CDR3 region: CATSRGPGTPSLEQYF. In DNA, the CDR3 is TGTGCCACCAGCAGAGGACCCGGGACACCATCTCTAGAGCAGTACTTC.

The chain's CDR3 is CASSLGWQGGKANSPLHF. The CDR3 nucleotides read TGTGCCAGCAGCTTGGGCTGGCAGGGAGGAAAGGCCAATTCACCCCTCCACTTT. The chain couples TRBV5-6 to TRBJ1-6; weak D call: TRBD1 (5 bases). The CDR3 loop spans 18 amino acids. Germline V CDR1 and CDR2: SGHDT, YYEEEE. The V end was cut by 0 bases, the J end by 7 bases, with 20 bases between.

The rearrangement links TRBV6-5 to TRBJ2-7, with 8 bases aligning to TRBD2. Germline values: CDR1 MNHEY, CDR2 SVGAGI. The V segment lost 7 bases and the J segment 4 bases; nucleotides outside the gene matches: 6. This CDR3 comprises 13 residues. The CDR3 loop reads CASTVAGSYEQYF. As DNA, the CDR3 is TGTGCCAGCACGGTAGCGGGAAGTTACGAGCAGTACTTC.

The chain carries TRBV7-2 and TRBJ2-7; D perhaps matches TRBD1 (6 bases). V was pared by 0 bases and J by 2 bases, with 11 bases between. CDR1 is SGHTA, CDR2 FQGNSA, per germline. The CDR3 covers 15 residues. The CDR3 DNA reads as TGTGCCAGCAGCTTAGCCGGGACAACTACCTACGAGCAGTACTTC. Its protein product is CASSLAGTTTYEQYF. The complete variable domain, with remaining parts taken from reference TRBV7-2 and TRBJ2-7, reads GAGVSQSPSNKVTEKGKDVELRCDPISGHTALYWYRQSLGQGLEFLIYFQGNSAPDKSGLPSDRFSAERTGGSVSTLTIQRTQQEDSAVYLCASSLAGTTTYEQYFGPGTRLTVT.

This chain joins TRBV5-1 and TRBJ2-1, with 10 positions matching TRBD2. Germline trimming cut 4 bases from V and 3 bases from J; bases unmatched to any gene: 4. The germline V gene encodes CDR1 SGHRS and CDR2 YFSETQ. The CDR3 spans 15 residues. CDR3 in amino acids: CASSQLAGDYNEQFF. CDR3 bases: TGCGCCAGCAGCCAGCTAGCGGGGGACTACAATGAGCAGTTCTTC.

CDR3 nucleotide sequence: TGCGCCAGCAGCCCGGTGGGACAGTTGAATCAGCCCCAGCATTTT. Its protein is CASSPVGQLNQPQHF. The V gene is TRBV5-1, the J gene TRBJ1-5, with 7 positions matching TRBD1. Germline trimming cut 4 bases from V and 4 bases from J; bases unmatched to any gene: 8. Per the germline V gene, CDR1 is SGHRS and CDR2 is YFSETQ. The CDR3 has 15 amino acids.